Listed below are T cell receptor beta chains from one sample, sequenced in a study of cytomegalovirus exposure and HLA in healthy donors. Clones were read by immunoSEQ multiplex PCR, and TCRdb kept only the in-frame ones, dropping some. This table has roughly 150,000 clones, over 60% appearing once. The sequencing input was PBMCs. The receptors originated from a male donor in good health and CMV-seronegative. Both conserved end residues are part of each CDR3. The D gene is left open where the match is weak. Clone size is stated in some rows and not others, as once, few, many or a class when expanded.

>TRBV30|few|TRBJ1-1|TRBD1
CAWELQGADEAFF
TGTGCCTGGGAATTACAGGGGGCAGATGAAGCTTTCTTT
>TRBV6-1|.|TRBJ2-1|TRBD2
CASSEGGGGSYNEQFF
TGTGCCAGCAGTGAGGGCGGGGGGGGCTCCTACAATGAGCAGTTCTTC
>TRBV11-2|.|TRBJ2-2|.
CASSLSVGTGELFF
TGTGCCAGCAGCTTATCGGTCGGCACCGGGGAGCTGTTTTTT
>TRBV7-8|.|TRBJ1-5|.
CASSLGGGQPQHF
TGTGCCAGCAGCTTAGGAGGAGGGCAGCCCCAGCATTTT
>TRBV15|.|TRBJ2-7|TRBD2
CATSTGRPLAGGYEQYF
TGTGCCACCAGCACCGGCCGGCCGCTAGCGGGAGGCTACGAGCAGTACTTC
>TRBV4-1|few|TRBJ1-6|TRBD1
CASSQVGQVNSPLHF
TGCGCCAGCAGCCAAGTGGGACAGGTTAATTCACCCCTCCACTTT
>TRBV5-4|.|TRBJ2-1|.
CASSFPGTSGPNEQFF
TGTGCCAGCAGCTTCCCCGGGACATCGGGACCCAATGAGCAGTTCTTC
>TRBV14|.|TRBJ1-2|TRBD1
CASSLRTGGSNGYTF
TGTGCCAGCAGCCTTAGGACAGGGGGGTCTAATGGCTACACCTTC
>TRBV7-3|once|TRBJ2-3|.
CASSLTGLYTDTQYF
TGTGCCAGCAGCTTAACTGGACTGTACACAGATACGCAGTATTTT
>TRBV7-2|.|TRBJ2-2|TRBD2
CASTTTGTINTGELFF
TGTGCCAGCACCACAACCGGGACTATAAACACCGGGGAGCTGTTTTTT
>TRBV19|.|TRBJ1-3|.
CASSLGDRSSGNTIYF
TGTGCCAGTAGTCTCGGAGACCGATCGTCTGGAAACACCATATATTTT
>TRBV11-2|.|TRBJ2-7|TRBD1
CASKGTGVPYEQYF
TGTGCCAGCAAGGGGACAGGGGTTCCCTACGAGCAGTACTTC
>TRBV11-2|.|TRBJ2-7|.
CASSSGTGGAPYEQYF
TGTGCCAGCAGCTCAGGAACGGGGGGCGCTCCCTACGAGCAGTACTTC
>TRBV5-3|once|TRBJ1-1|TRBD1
CARSPRDRVLKAFF
TGTGCCAGAAGCCCCCGGGACAGGGTGTTAAAGGCTTTCTTT
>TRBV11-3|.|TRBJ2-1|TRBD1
CASSLGIMGQVYNEQFF
TGTGCCAGCAGCTTAGGCATTATGGGACAGGTCTACAATGAGCAGTTCTTC
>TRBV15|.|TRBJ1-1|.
CATSRGGSGTMHDEAFF
TGTGCCACCAGCCGAGGGGGATCGGGAACAATGCACGATGAAGCTTTCTTT
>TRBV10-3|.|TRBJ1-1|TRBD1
CATRTDRGLNTEAFF
TGTGCCACACGTACGGACAGGGGCTTGAACACTGAAGCTTTCTTT
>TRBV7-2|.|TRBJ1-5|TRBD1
CASSLGGTGTRPQHF
TGTGCCAGCAGCCTAGGGGGGACAGGGACACGGCCCCAGCATTTT
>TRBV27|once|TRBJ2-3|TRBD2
CASSPGTSGSTDTQYF
TGTGCCAGCAGTCCCGGGACTAGCGGGAGCACAGATACGCAGTATTTT
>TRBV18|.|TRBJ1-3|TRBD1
CASSPPGTGGSGNTIYF
TGTGCCAGCTCACCTCCTGGGACAGGGGGCTCTGGAAACACCATATATTTT
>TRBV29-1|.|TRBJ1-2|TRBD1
CSASTGGNYGYTF
TGCAGCGCGTCGACAGGGGGTAACTATGGCTACACCTTC
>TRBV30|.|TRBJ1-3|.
CAWSGGYSGNTIYF
TGTGCCTGGAGCGGAGGCTACTCTGGAAACACCATATATTTT
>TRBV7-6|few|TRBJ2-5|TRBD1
CASSLADRPILQETQYF
TGTGCCAGCAGCTTAGCGGACAGGCCCATCCTCCAAGAGACCCAGTACTTC
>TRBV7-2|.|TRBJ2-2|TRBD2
CASSLGAGGWTGELFF
TGTGCCAGCAGCTTAGGAGCGGGGGGTTGGACCGGGGAGCTGTTTTTT
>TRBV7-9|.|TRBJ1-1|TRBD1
CASSLGRQGNTEAFF
TGTGCCAGCAGCTTAGGTCGACAGGGTAACACTGAAGCTTTCTTT
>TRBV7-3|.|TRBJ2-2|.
CASSPRGSYTGELFF
TGTGCCAGCAGCCCAAGGGGCAGTTACACCGGGGAGCTGTTTTTT
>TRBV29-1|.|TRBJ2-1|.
CSVEHPRLSYNEQFF
TGCAGCGTTGAGCATCCTCGACTCTCCTACAATGAGCAGTTCTTC
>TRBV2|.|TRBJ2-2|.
CASSDRARVGELFF
TGTGCCAGCAGTGACAGGGCAAGAGTCGGGGAGCTGTTTTTT
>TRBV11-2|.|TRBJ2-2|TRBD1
CASSPRTGGLLGAGELFF
TGTGCCAGCAGCCCCCGGACAGGGGGGTTACTTGGGGCCGGGGAGCTGTTTTTT
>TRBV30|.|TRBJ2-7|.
CALSPRGEQYF
TGTGCCTTGAGTCCACGAGGCGAGCAGTACTTC
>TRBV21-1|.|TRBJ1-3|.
CASRDRGGNTIYF
TGTGCCAGCAGGGACAGGGGAGGAAACACCATATATTTT
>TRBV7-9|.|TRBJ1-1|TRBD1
CASSLRTGGTEAFF
TGTGCCAGCAGCCTCCGGACAGGGGGGACTGAAGCTTTCTTT
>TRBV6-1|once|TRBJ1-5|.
CASSEALAGSGQPQHF
TGTGCCAGCAGTGAAGCACTTGCGGGGTCGGGGCAGCCCCAGCATTTT
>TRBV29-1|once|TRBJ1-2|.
CSVESGTGDGYTF
TGCAGCGTTGAATCCGGTACGGGAGATGGCTACACCTTC
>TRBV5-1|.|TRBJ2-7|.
CASSPIPGTVSYEQYF
TGCGCCAGCAGCCCAATTCCCGGGACTGTCTCCTACGAGCAGTACTTC
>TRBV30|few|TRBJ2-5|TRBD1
CAWSVRGTGKETQYF
TGTGCCTGGAGTGTACGGGGGACAGGGAAAGAGACCCAGTACTTC
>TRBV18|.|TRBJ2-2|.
CASSPKGANTGELFF
TGTGCCAGCTCACCAAAGGGAGCGAACACCGGGGAGCTGTTTTTT
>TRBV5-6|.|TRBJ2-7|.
CASSLDGSYEQYF
TGTGCCAGCAGCTTGGACGGCTCCTACGAGCAGTACTTC
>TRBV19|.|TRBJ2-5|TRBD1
CASSITGTGFRETQYF
TGTGCCAGTAGTATAACAGGGACAGGGTTTCGAGAGACCCAGTACTTC
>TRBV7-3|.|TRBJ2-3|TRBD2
CASSLILTSGSEDTQYF
TGTGCCAGCAGCTTAATCCTGACTAGCGGGAGTGAGGATACGCAGTATTTT
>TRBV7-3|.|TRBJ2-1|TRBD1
CASSSGQASSYNEQFF
TGTGCCAGCAGCTCGGGACAGGCCAGCTCCTACAATGAGCAGTTCTTC